These 9 T cell receptor beta chains share one sample of origin, sequenced in a study of T cell repertoires in cytomegalovirus infection. TCRdb ran MiXCR on the reads and lists one entry per CDR3 protein. In the table there are tens of thousands of distinct CDR3 sequences, 4% of which are singletons. The sample was PBMCs. These TCRs come from a human donor in good health (CMV status not recorded). Some clones in this sample may be carry-over from other donors' samples.

In this sample, this clonotype turned up many times. In DNA form, the CDR3 reads TGTGCCCAGGGTAGAGGCGATGAGCAGTTCTTC. It translates to CAQGRGDEQFF. The rearrangement links TRBV7-2 to TRBJ2-1; D possibly corresponds to TRBD1 (5 bases). Germline values: CDR1 SGHTA, CDR2 FQGNSA. CDR3 length equals 11 residues. Trimming pared 11 bases from V and 8 bases from J, leaving 13 bases between.

The sample holds many counts of this clonotype. The V and J genes are TRBV11-2 and TRBJ2-5; the match to TRBD2 covers 9 bases. V gave up 5 bases and J gave up 6 bases; unmatched junction bases: 7. Germline loops: CDR1 SGHAT, CDR2 FQNNGV. The CDR3 spans 14 residues. CDR3 in amino acids: CASSRLAAGKTQYF. The CDR3 DNA reads as TGTGCCAGCAGCCGACTAGCGGCGGGGAAGACCCAGTACTTC.

This clonotype was recorded at least ten times. The rearrangement uses TRBV6-8 and TRBJ1-4, with 9 bases lining up with TRBD1. V shed 4 bases, J shed 8 bases, and the junction held 8 bases outside the gene matches. This CDR3 is built from 15 residues. CDR1 is MNHGY and CDR2 is SAAAGT in the germline V gene. In DNA, the CDR3 is TGTGCCAGCAGTTTGGACAGGGGAAGGCGGGAAAAACTGTTTTTT. It yields the protein CASSLDRGRREKLFF.

In this sample, this clonotype turned up many times. The chain uses TRBV28 and TRBJ2-7; D may be TRBD1 or TRBD2 (5 bases each). CDR3 length equals 16 residues. The germline V gene has CDR1 MDHEN and CDR2 SYDVKM. V was shortened by 7 bases and J by 2 bases, with 21 bases between the two germline ends. Here the CDR3 DNA reads TGTGCCAGCACCCCGGGACCTTCGTTGAGGGCCTACGAGCAGTACTTC. Amino acids: CASTPGPSLRAYEQYF.

This clonotype was seen ten or more times. V is TRBV25-1 and J is TRBJ1-2; D may be TRBD1 (6 bases). The CDR3 contains 15 residues. Germline CDR1 MGHDK, CDR2 SYGVNS. The V end was cut by 4 bases, the J end by 4 bases, with 16 bases between. The CDR3: CASSGAGVIGYGYTF. The CDR3 DNA sequence: TGTGCCAGCAGTGGCGCAGGGGTCATCGGCTATGGCTACACCTTC.

At least ten counts were recorded for this clonotype. The chain combines TRBV19 with TRBJ1-2; D gene unclear. This CDR3 region has 13 residues. V lost 5 bases and J 4 bases, leaving 11 bases between the germline ends. Germline V gene data show CDR1 as LNHDA and CDR2 as SQIVND (reference sequence). DNA for the CDR3: TGTGCCAGTAGTTTTGCGGCGTTCTATGGCTACACCTTC. Its translation: CASSFAAFYGYTF.

This clonotype was seen ten or more times. The chain uses TRBV7-2 and TRBJ2-7; D unclear. This CDR3 region has 14 residues. Germline CDR1 SGHTA, CDR2 FQGNSA. The V and J ends lost 4 bases and 3 bases respectively, with 13 bases between them. CDR3 protein: CASSSAGRNYEQYF. The CDR3 nucleotides read TGTGCCAGCAGCTCCGCCGGAAGGAACTACGAGCAGTACTTC.

This clonotype was counted ten times or more. This chain joins TRBV7-2 and TRBJ2-5; D might be TRBD1 or TRBD2, each matching 6 bases. CDR1 and CDR2 (germline): SGHTA, FQGNSA. The V and J ends lost 1 base and 5 bases respectively, with 11 bases between them. This CDR3 contains 14 residues. The CDR3 protein is CASSLDGGPETQYF. CDR3 sequence (DNA): TGTGCCAGCAGCTTAGATGGGGGGCCCGAGACCCAGTACTTC.

This clonotype was counted at least ten times. The V gene is TRBV4-3, the J gene TRBJ2-7, with a tentative D call TRBD2 (5 bases). Trimming removed 0 bases at V and 2 bases at J, with 11 bases between. Looked up from germline, CDR1 is LGHNA and CDR2 is YSLEER. There are 15 residues in the CDR3. CDR3 sequence (DNA): TGCGCCAGCAGCCAAGATGGAAGCGGAGCCTACGAGCAGTACTTC. This sequence encodes CASSQDGSGAYEQYF.